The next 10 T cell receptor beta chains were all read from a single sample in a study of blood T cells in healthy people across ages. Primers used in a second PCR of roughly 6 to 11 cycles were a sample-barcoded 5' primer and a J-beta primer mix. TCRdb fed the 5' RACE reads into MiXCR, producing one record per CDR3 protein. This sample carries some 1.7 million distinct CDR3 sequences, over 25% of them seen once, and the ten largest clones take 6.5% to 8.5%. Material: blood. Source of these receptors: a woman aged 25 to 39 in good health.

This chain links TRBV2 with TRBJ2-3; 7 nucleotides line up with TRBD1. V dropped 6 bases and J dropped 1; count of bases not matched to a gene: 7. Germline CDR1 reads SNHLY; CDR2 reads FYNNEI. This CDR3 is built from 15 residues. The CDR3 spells CASRADRARTDTQYF. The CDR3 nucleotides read TGTGCCAGCAGGGCCGACAGGGCCCGCACAGATACGCAGTATTTT.

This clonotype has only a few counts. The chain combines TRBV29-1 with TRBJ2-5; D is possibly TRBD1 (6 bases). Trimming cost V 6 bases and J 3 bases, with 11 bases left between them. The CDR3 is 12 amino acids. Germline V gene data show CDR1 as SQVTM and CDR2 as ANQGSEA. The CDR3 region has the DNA TGCAGCGTCATGACAGGAAAAGAGACCCAGTACTTC. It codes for CSVMTGKETQYF. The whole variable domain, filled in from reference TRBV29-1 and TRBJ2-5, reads SAVISQKPSRDICQRGTSLTIQCQVDSQVTMMFWYRQQPGQSLTLIATANQGSEATYESGFVIDKFPISRPNLTFSTLTVSNMSPEDSSIYLCSVMTGKETQYFGPGTRLLVL.

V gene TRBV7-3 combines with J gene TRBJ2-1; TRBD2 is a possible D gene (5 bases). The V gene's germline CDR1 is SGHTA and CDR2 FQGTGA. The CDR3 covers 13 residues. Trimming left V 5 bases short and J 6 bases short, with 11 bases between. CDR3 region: CASSQLGSNEQFF. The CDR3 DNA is TGTGCCAGCAGCCAACTAGGATCCAATGAGCAGTTCTTC.

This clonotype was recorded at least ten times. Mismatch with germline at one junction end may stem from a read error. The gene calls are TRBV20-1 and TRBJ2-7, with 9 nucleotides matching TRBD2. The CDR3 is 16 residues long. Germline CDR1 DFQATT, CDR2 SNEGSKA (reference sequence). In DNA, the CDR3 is TGCAGTTCTAGAGCTGTAGCGGGGGACCGATCCTACGAGCAGTACTTC. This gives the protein CSSRAVAGDRSYEQYF.

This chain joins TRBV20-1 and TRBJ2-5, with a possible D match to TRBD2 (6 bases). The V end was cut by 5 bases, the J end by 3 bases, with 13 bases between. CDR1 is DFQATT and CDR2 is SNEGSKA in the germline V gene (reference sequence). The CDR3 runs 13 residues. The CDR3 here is CSAPATSKETQYF. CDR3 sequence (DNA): TGCAGTGCTCCGGCCACTAGCAAAGAGACCCAGTACTTC.

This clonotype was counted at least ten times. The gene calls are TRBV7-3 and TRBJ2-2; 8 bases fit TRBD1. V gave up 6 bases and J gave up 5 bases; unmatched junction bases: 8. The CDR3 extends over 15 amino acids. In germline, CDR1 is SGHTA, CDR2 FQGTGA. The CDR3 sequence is CASSSQGAGTGELFF. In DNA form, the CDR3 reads TGTGCCAGCAGTTCCCAGGGGGCAGGGACCGGGGAGCTGTTTTTT.

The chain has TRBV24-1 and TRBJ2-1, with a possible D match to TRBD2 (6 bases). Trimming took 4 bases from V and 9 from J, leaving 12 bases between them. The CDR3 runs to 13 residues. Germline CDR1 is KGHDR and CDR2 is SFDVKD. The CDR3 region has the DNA TGTGCCACCAGTGAAACGGGACTCAGTGAGCAGTTCTTC. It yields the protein CATSETGLSEQFF.

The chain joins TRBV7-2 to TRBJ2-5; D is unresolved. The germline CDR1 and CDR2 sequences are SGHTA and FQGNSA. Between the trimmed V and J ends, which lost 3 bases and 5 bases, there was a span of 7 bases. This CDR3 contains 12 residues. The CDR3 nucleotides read TGTGCCAGCAGCTTCGCCATGGAGACCCAGTACTTC. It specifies CASSFAMETQYF.

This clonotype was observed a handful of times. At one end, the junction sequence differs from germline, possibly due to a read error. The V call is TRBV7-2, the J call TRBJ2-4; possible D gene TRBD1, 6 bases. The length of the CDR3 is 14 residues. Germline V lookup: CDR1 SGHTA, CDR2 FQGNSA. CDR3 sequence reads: CVSSMAGAQNIQYF. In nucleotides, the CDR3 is TGTGTCAGCAGTATGGCAGGGGCCCAAAACATTCAGTACTTC. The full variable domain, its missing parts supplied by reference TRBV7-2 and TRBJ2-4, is GAGVSQSPSNKVTEKGKDVELRCDPISGHTALYWYRQSLGQGLEFLIYFQGNSAPDKSGLPSDRFSAERTGGSVSTLTIQRTQQEDSAVYLCVSSMAGAQNIQYFGAGTRLSVL.

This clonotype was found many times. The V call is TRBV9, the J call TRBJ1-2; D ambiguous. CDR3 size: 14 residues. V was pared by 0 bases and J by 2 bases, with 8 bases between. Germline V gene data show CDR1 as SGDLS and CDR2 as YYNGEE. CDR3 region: CASSVASGNYGYTF. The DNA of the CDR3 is TGTGCCAGCAGCGTAGCTTCGGGGAACTATGGCTACACCTTC.